This entry lists 8 T cell receptor beta chains sequenced from one sample in a study of blood T cell repertoires in COVID-19. Measured with immunoSEQ multiplex PCR; TCRdb has only the in-frame clones, and not every one. The sample consists of some 450,000 clones, about 87% of them appearing once. Sequenced sample: peripheral blood. The receptors come from a man younger than 35 with COVID-19, enrolled during active disease.

This chain links TRBV12-5 with TRBJ2-1; D is unresolved. The CDR3 runs 15 residues. V shed 2 bases and J shed 1 base, with 9 bases lying between them. CDR1 and CDR2 (germline): LGHNT, FRNRAP. CDR3 nucleotide sequence: TGTGCTAGTGGTTTGCGGAGTCTATCCTACAATGAGCAGTTCTTC. Its translation is CASGLRSLSYNEQFF.

About this clone: Other nucleotide sequences from this sample produce the same CDR3. The chain couples TRBV5-5 to TRBJ2-7; TRBD1 is a possible D gene (5 bases). Germline lookup yields CDR1 SGHKS and CDR2 YYEKEE (reference sequence). The CDR3 sequence is 12 residues long. Trimming stripped 4 bases from V and 5 bases from J, with 10 bases between. CDR3 protein: CASSSQGDEQYF. The CDR3 bases are TGTGCCAGCAGCAGTCAGGGTGACGAGCAGTACTTC.

This clone was counted a single time. The DNA for the CDR3 is TGTGCCAGTAGTAGGCTAGCTGTGGCCAAAAACATTCAGTACTTC. This codes for CASSRLAVAKNIQYF. This rearrangement joins TRBV19 to TRBJ2-4; TRBD2 is a possible D gene (5 bases). Trimming left V 4 bases short and J 1 base short, with 11 bases between. This CDR3 is built from 15 residues. Germline CDR1 reads LNHDA; CDR2 reads SQIVND (reference sequence).

This chain joins TRBV18 and TRBJ2-1, with D possibly TRBD2 on 5 matching bases. Trimming cost V 6 bases and J 1 base, with 10 bases left between them. CDR1 KGHSH and CDR2 LQKENI come from the germline V gene. This CDR3 contains 14 residues. CDR3 in DNA: TGTGCCAGCTCCCCAAGCGGATCCTACAATGAGCAGTTCTTC. It yields the protein CASSPSGSYNEQFF.

The chain joins TRBV10-2 to TRBJ2-5; perhaps TRBD1 as D (6 bases). V was cut by 1 base and J by 5 bases, with 14 bases left in between. The CDR3 runs 15 residues. Germline V gene sequence: CDR1 WSHSY, CDR2 SAAADI. CDR3 DNA: TGCGCCAGCAGTGAGTTGGACAGCCTAGGGGAGACCCAGTACTTC. This translates into CASSELDSLGETQYF.

The rearrangement links TRBV29-1 to TRBJ1-2; D is uncertain. The germline V and J ends were trimmed by 7 bases and 0 bases, with 12 bases remaining between them. The length of the CDR3 is 13 residues. The germline gives CDR1 SQVTM, CDR2 ANQGSEA. This chain's CDR3 is CSGGDVANYGYTF. In nucleotides, the CDR3 is TGCAGCGGAGGAGACGTAGCTAACTATGGCTACACCTTC.

The chain carries TRBV4-2 and TRBJ1-2, with TRBD1 matching 9 bases. The germline CDR1 and CDR2 sequences are LGHNA and YNFKEQ. There are 17 residues in the CDR3. V lost 0 bases, J lost 2 bases, and 7 bases stayed unmatched. The CDR3 nucleotides read TGTGCCAGCAGCCAAGAAGCAACAGGGGGCTGGAACTATGGCTACACCTTC. Amino acids: CASSQEATGGWNYGYTF.

The rearrangement joins TRBV19 to TRBJ1-4; tentative D call: TRBD1 (6 bases). The CDR3 contains 15 residues. Looked up from germline, CDR1 is LNHDA and CDR2 is SQIVND (reference sequence). V was shortened by 6 bases and J by 8 bases, with 19 bases between the two germline ends. CDR3 in amino acids: CASRFRGGEGEKLFF. The CDR3 coding sequence is TGTGCCAGTAGGTTCCGGGGGGGCGAGGGAGAAAAACTGTTTTTT.